One sample yielded the 13 T cell receptor beta chains listed below, sequenced in a study of shared clonotypes between healthy human individuals. The repertoire was sequenced with immunoSEQ multiplex PCR; TCRdb's copy has only in-frame clones and lacks some. The sample lists around 2.5 million clones, roughly 93% occurring once. Sequencing was done on a sample of naive CD4+ T cells from PBMCs. Subset here: CD45RA+ positively selected. The receptors stem from a man between 18 and 35 years old in good health. Some clones in this sample may be carry-over from other donors' samples.

The V call is TRBV2, the J call TRBJ1-5; weak D call: TRBD1 (6 bases). V gave up 5 bases and J gave up 0 bases, with 11 bases separating them. CDR3 length: 15 residues. The germline gives CDR1 SNHLY, CDR2 FYNNEI. CDR3: CASSRQVTSNQPQHF. CDR3 in DNA: TGTGCCAGCAGTCGACAGGTGACTAGCAATCAGCCCCAGCATTTT.

The chain couples TRBV6-1 to TRBJ2-6; the D is unclear. This CDR3 spans 13 amino acids. Trimming took off 7 bases at V and 2 bases at J, with 6 bases between the two ends. Germline V gene data show CDR1 as MNHNS and CDR2 as SASEGT. The CDR3 here is CASIRAGANVLTF. The DNA of the CDR3 is TGTGCCAGCATTCGGGCTGGGGCCAACGTCCTGACTTTC.

V usage is TRBV4-3 and J usage is TRBJ1-4; D not resolved. The germline V gene encodes CDR1 LGHNA and CDR2 YSLEER. This CDR3 has 14 residues. V lost 1 base and J 8 bases, leaving 11 bases between the germline ends. CDR3 loop: CASSQVSGSEKLFF. The CDR3, as DNA: TGCGCCAGCAGCCAAGTCTCCGGGTCGGAAAAACTGTTTTTT.

This clone was counted a few times. The chain uses TRBV19 and TRBJ1-1; D remains unclear. The CDR3 covers 15 residues. CDR1 and CDR2 (germline): LNHDA, SQIVND (reference sequence). With 5 bases removed from V and 1 base from J, the gap between germline ends came to 14 bases. The CDR3 here is CASSPPKFPNTEAFF. The CDR3 coding sequence is TGTGCCAGTAGTCCCCCGAAGTTTCCGAACACTGAAGCTTTCTTT.

The V call is TRBV5-4, the J call TRBJ2-3; 9 bases map to TRBD1. CDR1 SGHNT and CDR2 YYREEE come from the germline V gene (reference sequence). The trim removed 4 bases at V and 7 bases at J, leaving 13 bases unmatched. The CDR3 is 16 amino acids. DNA for the CDR3: TGTGCCAGCAGCACCGCCGGGACAGGGATAGTATATACGCAGTATTTT. This codes for CASSTAGTGIVYTQYF.

This clone was counted between two and nine times. Other DNA sequences in this sample translate to the same CDR3. The rearrangement uses TRBV28 and TRBJ1-1, with 7 bases aligning to TRBD1. This CDR3 has 14 amino acids. V trimming: 3 bases; J trimming: 0 bases; junction bases outside the gene matches: 1. Per germline, CDR1 MDHEN and CDR2 SYDVKM. The CDR3 nucleotides read TGTGCCAGCAGTTTGCAGGGGGTGAACACTGAAGCTTTCTTT. This translates into CASSLQGVNTEAFF.

This sequence joins TRBV7-7 and TRBJ2-2; D gene unclear. V lost 1 base to trimming and J lost 2 bases, with 8 bases between them. The CDR3 is made up of 15 amino acids. Germline assignment: CDR1 SSHAT and CDR2 FNYEAQ (reference sequence). DNA of the CDR3: TGTGCCAGCAGCTTAGGTAGTGCAAACACCGGGGAGCTGTTTTTT. It specifies CASSLGSANTGELFF.

This chain links TRBV27 with TRBJ1-2; no definite D call. CDR3 length: 13 amino acids. Germline-derived CDR1 and CDR2 are MNHEY and SMNVEV (reference sequence). Trimming pared 5 bases from V and 4 bases from J, leaving 11 bases between. CDR3 amino acids: CASSRDMGYGYTF. CDR3 DNA: TGTGCCAGCAGTCGCGATATGGGCTATGGCTACACCTTC.

The chain employs TRBV5-4 and TRBJ1-1; no definite D call. This CDR3 has 13 residues. The V and J ends lost 0 bases and 6 bases respectively, with 9 bases between them. Germline V lookup: CDR1 SGHNT, CDR2 YYREEE (reference sequence). As DNA, the CDR3 is TGTGCCAGCAGCTTGGCCGGGAGGCCTGAAGCTTTCTTT. Translation: CASSLAGRPEAFF.

This chain connects TRBV7-9 to TRBJ2-3; the D gene is possibly TRBD1 (5 bases). This CDR3 has 18 residues. Trimming took off 0 bases at V and 5 bases at J, with 21 bases between the two ends. The V gene's germline CDR1 is SEHNR and CDR2 FQNEAQ (reference sequence). CDR3 amino acids: CASSLAAAAQGYLDTQYF. The CDR3 DNA is TGTGCCAGCAGCTTAGCCGCAGCCGCCCAGGGATACCTAGATACGCAGTATTTT.

This clone was found once. This rearrangement joins TRBV5-6 to TRBJ1-3; D unresolved. Germline CDR1 and CDR2: SGHDT and YYEEEE. The CDR3 contains 12 residues. V was pared by 5 bases and J by 8 bases, with 11 bases between. CDR3 nucleotide sequence: TGTGCCAGCAGTAGGAAATGGGACACCATATATTTT. This encodes CASSRKWDTIYF.

V usage is TRBV6-5 and J usage is TRBJ1-3, with TRBD1 as a possible D gene (6 bases). The CDR3 runs to 14 residues. V was clipped by 5 bases and J by 3 bases, with 11 bases between them. CDR1 MNHEY and CDR2 SVGAGI come from the germline V gene. The CDR3 DNA sequence: TGTGCCAGCAGTCTGAACAGGGTTGGAAACACCATATATTTT. Its protein is CASSLNRVGNTIYF.

As concerns this clone: Distinct nucleotide sequences in the sample also encode this CDR3. The chain is built from TRBV5-5 and TRBJ2-7; 7 bases are a match to TRBD2. J lost 0 bases, V lost 0 bases, and 3 bases had no gene match. Germline CDR1 SGHKS, CDR2 YYEKEE (reference sequence). The CDR3 extends over 15 amino acids. The CDR3 DNA sequence: TGTGCCAGCAGCTTGGCCGCGGGGGTCTCCTACGAGCAGTACTTC. Residues: CASSLAAGVSYEQYF.